This T cell receptor (beta chain) was sequenced during a study of cytomegalovirus exposure and HLA in healthy donors. CDR1 and CDR2 (germline): MRHNA, SNTAGT. Trimming took off 3 bases at V and 1 base at J, with 9 bases between the two ends. This CDR3 region has 15 residues. PCR employed 60 Vbeta and 13 Jbeta primers. Sequenced by immunoSEQ multiplex PCR; TCRdb stores in-frame clones only, minus some. This sample yields 120,000 or so clones, of which around four fifths are seen a single time; 1% belongs to the top ten. This TCR was recovered from a human donor in good health. The genes are TRBV6-4 and TRBJ2-2, with a possible D match to TRBD1 (5 bases). The source material was PBMCs. The CDR3 DNA sequence: TGTGCCAGCAGTGAAGGGGCCCTGAACACCGGGGAGCTGTTTTTT. This gives the protein CASSEGALNTGELFF.